The 17 T cell receptor beta chains below come from one sample, sequenced in a study of human T cells and chemical hapten exposure. The time point was: patch test 1, 2 weeks after DPC sensitization. The treatment was: therapeutic diphenylcyclopropenone sensitization with weekly scalp DPC. TCRdb analysed the RACE reads with MiXCR anew, one entry per CDR3 protein. The sample includes just under 350,000 distinct CDR3 sequences, approximately 6.9% seen only once; the top ten take about 8%. Specimen: whole blood, collected in connection with sensitization to the hapten diphenylcyclopropenone (DPC). The receptors shown here come from a woman under 30 with alopecia areata. Some clones in this sample may be carry-over from other donors' samples.

V and J are TRBV28 and TRBJ1-4, with D possibly being TRBD1 (6 bases). Trimming removed 4 bases from V and 11 bases from J, with 17 bases in between. The CDR3 sequence is 14 residues long. CDR1 and CDR2 from the germline V gene are MDHEN and SYDVKM. CDR3 nucleotide sequence: TGTGCCAGCAGTTCCCCGACAGGTCCCGTGAAACTGTTTTTT. As protein: CASSSPTGPVKLFF. Complete variable domain (other parts from reference TRBV28 and TRBJ1-4): DVKVTQSSRYLVKRTGEKVFLECVQDMDHENMFWYRQDPGLGLRLIYFSYDVKMKEKGDIPEGYSVSREKKERFSLILESASTNQTSMYLCASSSPTGPVKLFFGSGTQLSVL.

A word on this clonotype: The conserved closing phenylalanine or tryptophan is absent in this CDR3, likely reflecting a read error. The CDR3, as DNA: TGTGCCAGCAGTGAGGAGGGAAACTACGAGCAGTACCTC. This gives the protein CASSEEGNYEQYL. The chain recombines TRBV2 with TRBJ2-7, with a weak D call TRBD2 (6 bases). V was trimmed by 3 bases and J by 3 bases, leaving 9 bases between them. The CDR3 extends over 13 amino acids. In germline, CDR1 is SNHLY, CDR2 FYNNEI.

This clonotype was counted many times. CDR3 nucleotides: TGTGCCAGCAGTTCCCCTACAACTGAAGCTTTCTTT. Translated: CASSSPTTEAFF. The rearrangement links TRBV28 to TRBJ1-1; D remains ambiguous. CDR3 length: 12 residues. Germline CDR1 reads MDHEN; CDR2 reads SYDVKM. V dropped 4 bases and J dropped 5 bases, with 8 bases sitting between them. The whole variable domain, remainder taken from reference TRBV28 and TRBJ1-1, is DVKVTQSSRYLVKRTGEKVFLECVQDMDHENMFWYRQDPGLGLRLIYFSYDVKMKEKGDIPEGYSVSREKKERFSLILESASTNQTSMYLCASSSPTTEAFFGQGTRLTVV.

This clonotype was counted a few times. The chain has TRBV7-9 and TRBJ1-4, with 9 bases that match TRBD1. Germline values: CDR1 SEHNR, CDR2 FQNEAQ (reference sequence). Trimming removed 5 bases from V and 4 bases from J; junction bases left unmatched: 5. The CDR3 runs to 15 residues. CDR3 sequence reads: CASSLWDRVNEKLFF. As DNA, the CDR3 is TGTGCCAGCAGCCTCTGGGACAGGGTTAATGAAAAACTGTTTTTT.

This clonotype was seen many times. The J gene is TRBJ2-3, the V gene TRBV3-1, with D tentatively TRBD1 (6 bases). In germline, CDR1 is LGHDT, CDR2 YNNKEL (reference sequence). V lost 0 bases and J lost 0, with 10 bases in between. The CDR3 is made up of 16 amino acids. The CDR3 nucleotides read TGTGCCAGCAGCCAAGATCAGGGGATGAGCACAGATACGCAGTATTTT. Its translation is CASSQDQGMSTDTQYF.

This clonotype was detected only a few times. This chain joins TRBV6-1 and TRBJ1-1; D perhaps matches TRBD1 (6 bases). CDR1 and CDR2 from the germline V gene are MNHNS and SASEGT. The V and J ends lost 4 bases and 4 bases respectively, with 19 bases between them. CDR3 size: 16 residues. The CDR3: CASSGPFTGLGTEAFF. In DNA, the CDR3 is TGTGCCAGCAGTGGCCCTTTCACAGGGTTAGGCACTGAAGCTTTCTTT.

This clonotype was detected ten times or more. The V call is TRBV5-5, the J call TRBJ2-3, with unresolved D. The germline V gene encodes CDR1 SGHKS and CDR2 YYEKEE (reference sequence). The CDR3 contains 15 residues. V was trimmed by 2 bases and J by 6 bases, leaving 16 bases between them. This CDR3 is CASSLVNSAWDTQYF. CDR3 bases: TGTGCCAGCAGCTTAGTAAACAGTGCATGGGATACGCAGTATTTT.

The chain couples TRBV4-3 to TRBJ1-5, with D possibly being TRBD1 (5 bases). CDR1 and CDR2 from the germline V gene are LGHNA and YSLEER. The CDR3 is 15 amino acids. Trimming took 0 bases from V and 4 from J, leaving 10 bases between them. The CDR3 nucleotides read TGCGCCAGCAGCCAAGACGGGGCAGAAAATCAGCCCCAGCATTTT. Amino acids: CASSQDGAENQPQHF.

This clonotype was recorded at least ten times. The gene calls are TRBV28 and TRBJ2-7; D call uncertain. CDR1 and CDR2 from the germline V gene are MDHEN and SYDVKM. V was cut by 5 bases and J by 0 bases, with 20 bases left in between. The length of the CDR3 is 17 residues. CDR3 sequence reads: CASSPNRWTVSSYEQYF. For the CDR3, the DNA is TGTGCCAGCAGTCCGAACCGTTGGACGGTGAGCTCCTACGAGCAGTACTTC. The full variable domain, with the rest looked up from reference TRBV28 and TRBJ2-7, is DVKVTQSSRYLVKRTGEKVFLECVQDMDHENMFWYRQDPGLGLRLIYFSYDVKMKEKGDIPEGYSVSREKKERFSLILESASTNQTSMYLCASSPNRWTVSSYEQYFGPGTRLTVT.

This clonotype was picked up many times. V gene TRBV10-3 combines with J gene TRBJ2-5; a weak D match, TRBD2 (7 bases). This CDR3 has 16 amino acids. The germline V gene encodes CDR1 ENHRY and CDR2 SYGVKD. V lost 4 bases and J lost 1, with 16 bases in between. The CDR3 sequence is CAISGRGGPRQETQYF. The CDR3, as DNA: TGTGCCATCAGTGGAAGGGGGGGGCCACGCCAAGAGACCCAGTACTTC.

In this sample, this clonotype turned up many times. The chain employs TRBV28 and TRBJ1-4; TRBD1 might be the D (6 bases). The CDR3 is 13 amino acids. The germline gives CDR1 MDHEN, CDR2 SYDVKM. The V end was cut by 8 bases, the J end by 7 bases, with 14 bases between. The CDR3 region has the DNA TGTGCCAGCCGCCGGGGGCGACTTGAAAAACTGTTTTTT. Its translation is CASRRGRLEKLFF.

V and J are TRBV12-3 or TRBV12-4 and TRBJ2-7; possible D gene TRBD2, 6 bases. This CDR3 has 13 residues. Between the trimmed V and J ends, which lost 3 bases and 9 bases, there was a span of 15 bases. The CDR3 is CASSFASGAGQYF. The DNA for the CDR3 is TGTGCCAGCAGTTTTGCTTCGGGAGCCGGGCAGTACTTC.

The chain has TRBV2 and TRBJ2-7; D gene unclear. The germline V gene has CDR1 SNHLY and CDR2 FYNNEI. This CDR3 contains 15 residues. V was trimmed by 1 base and J by 0 bases, leaving 10 bases between them. The CDR3 bases are TGTGCCAGCAGTGAAGGGACGGGTAGCTCCTACGAGCAGTACTTC. Translation: CASSEGTGSSYEQYF. The complete variable domain, with remaining parts taken from reference TRBV2 and TRBJ2-7, reads EPEVTQTPSHQVTQMGQEVILRCVPISNHLYFYWYRQILGQKVEFLVSFYNNEISEKSEIFDDQFSVERPDGSNFTLKIRSTKLEDSAMYFCASSEGTGSSYEQYFGPGTRLTVT.

The V call is TRBV10-3, the J call TRBJ1-1, with TRBD1 identical over 7 bases. J gave up 7 bases and V 6 bases, and 8 bases lay outside the gene matches. The CDR3 has 13 amino acids. The V gene's germline CDR1 is ENHRY and CDR2 SYGVKD. In DNA, the CDR3 is TGTGCCATCAGGGGAGACAGGGACAGTGAAGCTTTCTTT. This sequence encodes CAIRGDRDSEAFF.

This clonotype was observed a few times. This chain uses TRBV28 with TRBJ2-5; 7 nucleotides match TRBD2. CDR3 size: 13 residues. Germline CDR1 is MDHEN and CDR2 is SYDVKM. J lost 9 bases, V lost 3 bases, and 7 bases had no gene match. As DNA, the CDR3 is TGTGCCAGCAGTTTGTCGCCGGGGAGGGCCCAGTACTTC. Translated, it gives CASSLSPGRAQYF.

This clonotype was detected a few times. The J gene is TRBJ2-1, the V gene TRBV9, with TRBD2 as a possible D gene (6 bases). The CDR3 is 15 amino acids. Germline V gene lookup returns CDR1 SGDLS and CDR2 YYNGEE. Trimming cost V 0 bases and J 3 bases, with 10 bases left between them. The CDR3 DNA reads TGTGCCAGCAGCGTAGATGGCGGGGACTACAATGAGCAGTTCTTC. It codes for CASSVDGGDYNEQFF.

This clonotype has only a few counts. The genes are TRBV7-8 and TRBJ1-3; 9 bases match TRBD1. This CDR3 is 15 amino acids long. The V gene's germline CDR1 is SGHVS and CDR2 FQNEAQ. After removal of 5 bases from V and 3 bases from J, the junction contained 5 bases not matched to a gene. The DNA for the CDR3 is TGTGCCAGCAGCGCGGGGACAGGGCGTGGAAACACCATATATTTT. It specifies CASSAGTGRGNTIYF.